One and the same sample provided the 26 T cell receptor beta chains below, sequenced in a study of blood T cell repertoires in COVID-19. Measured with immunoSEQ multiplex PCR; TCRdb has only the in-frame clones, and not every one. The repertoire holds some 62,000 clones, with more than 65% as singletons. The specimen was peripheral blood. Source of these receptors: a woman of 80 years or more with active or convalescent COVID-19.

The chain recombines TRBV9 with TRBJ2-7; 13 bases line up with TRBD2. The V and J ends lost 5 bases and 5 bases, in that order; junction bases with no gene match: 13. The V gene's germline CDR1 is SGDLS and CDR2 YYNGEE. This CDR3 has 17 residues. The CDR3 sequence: CASSGRKGLAGSDEQYF. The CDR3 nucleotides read TGTGCCAGCAGTGGTCGGAAGGGACTAGCGGGGTCTGACGAGCAGTACTTC.

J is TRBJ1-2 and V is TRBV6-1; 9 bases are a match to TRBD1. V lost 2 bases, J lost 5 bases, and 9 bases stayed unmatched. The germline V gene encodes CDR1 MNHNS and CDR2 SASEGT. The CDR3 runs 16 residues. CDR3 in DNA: TGTGCCAGCAGTGAAAGGTTGGGGGACAGGGTATATGGCTACACCTTC. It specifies CASSERLGDRVYGYTF.

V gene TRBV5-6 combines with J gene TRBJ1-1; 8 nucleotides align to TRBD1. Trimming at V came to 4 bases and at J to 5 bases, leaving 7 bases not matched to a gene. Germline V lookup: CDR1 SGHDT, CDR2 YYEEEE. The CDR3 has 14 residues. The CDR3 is CASSRIQGGTEAFF. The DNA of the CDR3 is TGTGCCAGCAGCCGAATACAGGGGGGGACTGAAGCTTTCTTT.

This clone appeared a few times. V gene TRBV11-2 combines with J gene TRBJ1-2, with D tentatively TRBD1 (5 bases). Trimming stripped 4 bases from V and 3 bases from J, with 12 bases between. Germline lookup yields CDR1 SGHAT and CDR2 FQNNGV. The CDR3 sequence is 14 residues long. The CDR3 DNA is TGTGCCAGCAGCTGGGGGGACGGTTACTATGGCTACACCTTC. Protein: CASSWGDGYYGYTF.

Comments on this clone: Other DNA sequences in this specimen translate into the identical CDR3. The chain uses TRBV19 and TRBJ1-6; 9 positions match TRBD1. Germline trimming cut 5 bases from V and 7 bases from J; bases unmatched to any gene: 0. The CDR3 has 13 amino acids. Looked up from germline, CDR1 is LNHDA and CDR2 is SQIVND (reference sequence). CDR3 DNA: TGTGCCAGTAGTGGGACAGGGAATTCACCCCTCCACTTT. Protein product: CASSGTGNSPLHF.

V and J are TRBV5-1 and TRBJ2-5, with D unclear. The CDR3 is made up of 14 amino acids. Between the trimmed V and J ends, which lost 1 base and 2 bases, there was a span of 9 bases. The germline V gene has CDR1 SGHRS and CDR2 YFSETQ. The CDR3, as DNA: TGCGCCAGCAGCTTGTTGGCAGATCAAGAGACCCAGTACTTC. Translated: CASSLLADQETQYF.

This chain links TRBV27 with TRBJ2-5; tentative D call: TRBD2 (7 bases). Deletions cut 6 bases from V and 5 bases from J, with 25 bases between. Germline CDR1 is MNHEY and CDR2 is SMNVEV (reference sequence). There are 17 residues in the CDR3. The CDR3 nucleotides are TGTGCCAGCAGAAAAAGGGGGGAAACGGGGGGATCGGAGACCCAGTACTTC. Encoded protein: CASRKRGETGGSETQYF.

CDR3 sequence (DNA): TGTGCCAGCAGCCAAGATGCAGGGATAAACTATGGCTACACCTTC. Translation: CASSQDAGINYGYTF. This chain connects TRBV3-1 (or the pseudogene TRBV3-2) to TRBJ1-2; TRBD1 might be the D (5 bases). With 0 bases removed from V and 2 bases from J, the gap between germline ends came to 10 bases. Germline CDR1 reads LGHDT; CDR2 reads YNNKEL (reference sequence). The CDR3 sequence is 15 residues long.

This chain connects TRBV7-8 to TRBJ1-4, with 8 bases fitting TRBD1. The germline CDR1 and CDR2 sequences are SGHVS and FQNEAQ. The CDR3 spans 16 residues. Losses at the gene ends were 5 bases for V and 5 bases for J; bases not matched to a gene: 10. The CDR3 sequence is CASSLRDRRPNEKLFF. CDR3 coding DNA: TGTGCCAGCAGCCTCCGGGACAGGAGGCCAAATGAAAAACTGTTTTTT. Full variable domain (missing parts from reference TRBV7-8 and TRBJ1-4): GAGVSQSPRYKVAKRGQDVALRCDPISGHVSLFWYQQALGQGPEFLTYFQNEAQLDKSGLPSDRFFAERPEGSVSTLKIQRTQQEDSAVYLCASSLRDRRPNEKLFFGSGTQLSVL.

The CDR3 sequence: CASSFPGQGAVEKLFF. In nucleotides, the CDR3 is TGTGCCAGCAGCTTCCCGGGACAGGGGGCTGTTGAAAAACTGTTTTTT. The rearrangement links TRBV7-9 to TRBJ1-4; 12 bases map to TRBD1. Unmatched junction bases numbered 6, after V lost 3 bases and J lost 7 bases. CDR3 length: 16 amino acids. Germline V CDR1 and CDR2: SEHNR, FQNEAQ (reference sequence).

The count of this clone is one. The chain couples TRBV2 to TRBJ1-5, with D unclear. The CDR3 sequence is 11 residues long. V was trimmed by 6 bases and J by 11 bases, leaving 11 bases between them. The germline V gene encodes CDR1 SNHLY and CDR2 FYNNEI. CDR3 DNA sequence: TGTGCCAGCAGCATTACCCAGGCCCAGCATTTT. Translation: CASSITQAQHF.

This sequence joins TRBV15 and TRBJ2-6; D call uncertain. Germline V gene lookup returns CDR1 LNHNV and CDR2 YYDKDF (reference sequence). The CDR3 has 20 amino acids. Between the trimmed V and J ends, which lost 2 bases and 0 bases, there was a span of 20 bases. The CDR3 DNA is TGTGCCACCAGCAGATCCAACCCAGGTTCCCATACCTCTGGGGCCAACGTCCTGACTTTC. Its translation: CATSRSNPGSHTSGANVLTF.

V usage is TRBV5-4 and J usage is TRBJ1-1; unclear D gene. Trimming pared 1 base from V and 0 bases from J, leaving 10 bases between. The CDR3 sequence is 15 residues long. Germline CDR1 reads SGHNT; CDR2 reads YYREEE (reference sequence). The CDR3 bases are TGTGCCAGCAGCTTGTCGCCGGGGATGAACACTGAAGCTTTCTTT. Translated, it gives CASSLSPGMNTEAFF.

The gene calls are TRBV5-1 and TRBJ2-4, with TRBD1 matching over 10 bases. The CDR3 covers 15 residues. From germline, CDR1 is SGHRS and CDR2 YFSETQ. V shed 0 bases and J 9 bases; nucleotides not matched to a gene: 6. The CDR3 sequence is CASSLGGGQGVIQYF. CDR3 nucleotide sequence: TGCGCCAGCAGCTTGGGAGGCGGACAGGGGGTCATTCAGTACTTC.

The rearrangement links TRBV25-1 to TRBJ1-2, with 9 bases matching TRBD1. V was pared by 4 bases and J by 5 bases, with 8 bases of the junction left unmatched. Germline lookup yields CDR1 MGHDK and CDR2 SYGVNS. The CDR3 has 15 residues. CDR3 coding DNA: TGTGCCAGCAGTGGTGATGGGACAGGGACATATGGCTACACCTTC. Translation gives CASSGDGTGTYGYTF.

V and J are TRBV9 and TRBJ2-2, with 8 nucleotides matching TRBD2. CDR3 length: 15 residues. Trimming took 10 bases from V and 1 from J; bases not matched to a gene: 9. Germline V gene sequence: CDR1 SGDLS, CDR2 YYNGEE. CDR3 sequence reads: CASRSGGVNTGELFF. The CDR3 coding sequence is TGTGCCTCTCGATCCGGGGGGGTGAACACCGGGGAGCTGTTTTTT.

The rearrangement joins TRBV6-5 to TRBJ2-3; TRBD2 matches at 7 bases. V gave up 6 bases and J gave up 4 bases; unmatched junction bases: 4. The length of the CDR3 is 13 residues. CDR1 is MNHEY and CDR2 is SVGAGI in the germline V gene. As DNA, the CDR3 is TGTGCCAGCAGCAAACGGGGGGCAGATACGCAGTATTTT. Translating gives CASSKRGADTQYF.

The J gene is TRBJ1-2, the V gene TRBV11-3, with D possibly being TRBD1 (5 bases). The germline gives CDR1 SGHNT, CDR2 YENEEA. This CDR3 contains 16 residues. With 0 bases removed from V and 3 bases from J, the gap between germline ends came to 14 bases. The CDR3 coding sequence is TGTGCCAGCAGCTTAGACGCCAGGGTTTCTTACTATGGCTACACCTTC. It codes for CASSLDARVSYYGYTF.

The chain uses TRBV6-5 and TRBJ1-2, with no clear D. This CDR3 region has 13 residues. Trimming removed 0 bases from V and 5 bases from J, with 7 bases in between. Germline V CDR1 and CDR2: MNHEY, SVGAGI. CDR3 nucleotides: TGTGCCAGCAGTTACTCTGGGAGTTATGGCTACACCTTC. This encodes CASSYSGSYGYTF.

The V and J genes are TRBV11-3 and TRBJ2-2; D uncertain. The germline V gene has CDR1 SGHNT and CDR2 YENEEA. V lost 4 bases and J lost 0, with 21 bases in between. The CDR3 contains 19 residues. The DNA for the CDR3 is TGTGCCAGCAGCTCAATCCGACCGAGCGCCTCCACGAACACCGGGGAGCTGTTTTTT. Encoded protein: CASSSIRPSASTNTGELFF.

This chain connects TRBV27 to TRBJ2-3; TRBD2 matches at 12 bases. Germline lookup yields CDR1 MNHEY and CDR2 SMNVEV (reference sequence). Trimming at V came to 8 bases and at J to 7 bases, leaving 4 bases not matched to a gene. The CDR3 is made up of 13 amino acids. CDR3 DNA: TGTGCCAGCGGACTAGCGGGGTCGAATACGCAGTATTTT. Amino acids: CASGLAGSNTQYF.

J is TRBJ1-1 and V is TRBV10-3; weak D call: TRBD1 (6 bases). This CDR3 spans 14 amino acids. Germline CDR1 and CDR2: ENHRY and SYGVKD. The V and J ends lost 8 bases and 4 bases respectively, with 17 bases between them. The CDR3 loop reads CAIAGAPSITEAFF. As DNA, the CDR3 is TGTGCCATCGCAGGGGCCCCATCAATCACTGAAGCTTTCTTT.

CDR3 coding DNA: TGTGCCAGCTCACTCATACGGGGTGAGCAGTTCTTC. Translated, it gives CASSLIRGEQFF. This chain uses TRBV18 with TRBJ2-1; a possible D gene is TRBD2 (5 bases). The germline CDR1 and CDR2 sequences are KGHSH and LQKENI. V lost 4 bases and J 9 bases, leaving 10 bases between the germline ends. This CDR3 is built from 12 residues.

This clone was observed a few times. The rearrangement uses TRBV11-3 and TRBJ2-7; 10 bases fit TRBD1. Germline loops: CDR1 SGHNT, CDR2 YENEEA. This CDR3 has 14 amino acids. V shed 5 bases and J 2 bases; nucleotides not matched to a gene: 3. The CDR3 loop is CASSQGTGAYEQYF. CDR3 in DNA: TGTGCCAGCAGCCAAGGGACAGGGGCCTACGAGCAGTACTTC.

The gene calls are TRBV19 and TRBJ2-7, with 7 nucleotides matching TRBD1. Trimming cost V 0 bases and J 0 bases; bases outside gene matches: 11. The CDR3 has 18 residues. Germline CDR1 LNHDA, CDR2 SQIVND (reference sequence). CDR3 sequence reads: CASSIDHRRGRLSYEQYF. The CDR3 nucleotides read TGTGCCAGTAGTATAGATCACCGCAGGGGGAGACTCTCCTACGAGCAGTACTTC.

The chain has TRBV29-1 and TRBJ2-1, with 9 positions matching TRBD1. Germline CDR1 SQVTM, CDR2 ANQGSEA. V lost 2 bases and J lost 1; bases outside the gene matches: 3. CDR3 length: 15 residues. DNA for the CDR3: TGCAGCGTTGAACTGGGACAGGGATCCTACAATGAGCAGTTCTTC. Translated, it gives CSVELGQGSYNEQFF.